This T cell receptor beta chain was identified in a study of control samples from healthy donors and cancer patients. Generated by immunoSEQ multiplex PCR, the TCRdb table keeps only in-frame clones and is missing some. The sample shows about 150,000 clones, 89% of them seen only once. Germline V gives CDR1 MNHEY, CDR2 SMNVEV (reference sequence). This CDR3 comprises 15 residues. J was trimmed by 2 bases and V by 5 bases; bases with no gene match: 8. Only a few counts were recorded for this clone. This clonotype was obtained from a man aged 30 to 45 in good health. This chain connects TRBV27 to TRBJ2-7, with 8 bases identical to TRBD1. The sequenced material came from blood. This CDR3 reads CASSKTQGGAYEQYF. DNA for the CDR3: TGTGCCAGCAGTAAAACACAGGGGGGAGCCTACGAGCAGTACTTC.